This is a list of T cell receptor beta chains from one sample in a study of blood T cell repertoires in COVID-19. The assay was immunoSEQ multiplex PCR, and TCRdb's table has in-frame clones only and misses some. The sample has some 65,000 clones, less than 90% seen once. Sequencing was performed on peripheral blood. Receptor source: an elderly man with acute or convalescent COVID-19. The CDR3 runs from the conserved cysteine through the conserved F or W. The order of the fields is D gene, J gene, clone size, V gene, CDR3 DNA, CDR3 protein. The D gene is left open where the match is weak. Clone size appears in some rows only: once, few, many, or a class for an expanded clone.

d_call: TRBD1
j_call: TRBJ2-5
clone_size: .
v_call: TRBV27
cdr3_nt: TGTGCCAGCAGTTTTCACGGGGACAGGGGTAAAGAGACCCAGTACTTC
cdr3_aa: CASSFHGDRGKETQYF

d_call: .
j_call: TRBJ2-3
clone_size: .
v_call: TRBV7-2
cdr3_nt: TGTGCCAGCAGCTCACTAGGACAGAGCGCAGATACGCAGTATTTT
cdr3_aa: CASSSLGQSADTQYF

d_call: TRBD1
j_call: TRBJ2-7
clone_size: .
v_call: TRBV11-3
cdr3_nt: TGTGCCAGCCGAAGGGACAGCAGCTACGAGCAGTACTTC
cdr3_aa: CASRRDSSYEQYF

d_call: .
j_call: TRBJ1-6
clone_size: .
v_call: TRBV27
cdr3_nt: TGTGCCAGCAGCCTTTGGAGGGACTCACCCCTCCACTTT
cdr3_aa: CASSLWRDSPLHF

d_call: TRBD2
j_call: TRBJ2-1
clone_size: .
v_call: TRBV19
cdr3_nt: TGTGCCAGTAGGGCTTGGGACTATTATGAGCAGTTCTTC
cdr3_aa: CASRAWDYYEQFF

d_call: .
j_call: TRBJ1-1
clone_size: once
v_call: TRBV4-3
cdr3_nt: TGCGCCAGCAGCCAGCGGGGGAGACGCACTGAAGCTTTCTTT
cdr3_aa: CASSQRGRRTEAFF

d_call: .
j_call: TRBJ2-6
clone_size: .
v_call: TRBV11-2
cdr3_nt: TGTGCCAGCATCCGGGGGTTAGGGGCCAACGTCCTGACTTTC
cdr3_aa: CASIRGLGANVLTF

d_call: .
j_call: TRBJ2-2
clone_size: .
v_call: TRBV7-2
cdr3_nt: TGTGCCAGCAGCTTACAGGGAACGAACACCGGGGAGCTGTTTTTT
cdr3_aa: CASSLQGTNTGELFF

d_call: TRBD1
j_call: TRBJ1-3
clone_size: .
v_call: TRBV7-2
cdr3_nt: TGTGCCAGCAGCTTAGTGGGGACAGGGGTGGGAAACACCATATATTTT
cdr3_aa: CASSLVGTGVGNTIYF

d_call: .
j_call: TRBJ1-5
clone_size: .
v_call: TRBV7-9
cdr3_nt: TGTGCCAGCAGCTTCCTTGCGGGGGAGGAACAGCCCCAGCATTTT
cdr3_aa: CASSFLAGEEQPQHF

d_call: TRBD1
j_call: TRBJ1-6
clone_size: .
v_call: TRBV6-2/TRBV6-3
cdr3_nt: TGTGCCAGCAGTTACTCCCCGGGACAGAAAAGGGATTCACCCCTCCACTTT
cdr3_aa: CASSYSPGQKRDSPLHF

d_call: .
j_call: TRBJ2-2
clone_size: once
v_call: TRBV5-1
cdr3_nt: TGCGCCAGCAGCTTGTCAGGGTCTTCGTCCGGGGAGCTGTTTTTT
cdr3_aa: CASSLSGSSSGELFF

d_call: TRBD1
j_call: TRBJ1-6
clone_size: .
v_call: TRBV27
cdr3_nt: TGTGCCAGCAGTTTGGACAGGGTGGGTTCACCCCTCCACTTT
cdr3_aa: CASSLDRVGSPLHF

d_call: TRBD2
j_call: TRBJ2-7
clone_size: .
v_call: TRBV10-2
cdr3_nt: TGCGCCAGCAGTGACCGGACTAGCGGGAGGAAAAACCCCTACGAGCAGTACTTC
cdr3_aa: CASSDRTSGRKNPYEQYF

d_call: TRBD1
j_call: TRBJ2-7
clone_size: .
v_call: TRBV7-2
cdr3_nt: TGTGCCAGCAGCTCGGGACAGTTAGCCTACGAGCAGTACTTC
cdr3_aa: CASSSGQLAYEQYF

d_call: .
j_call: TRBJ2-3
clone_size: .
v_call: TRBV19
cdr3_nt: TGTGCCAGTACCATGGAGGGGTCACAACCTAAGCAGTATTTT
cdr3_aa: CASTMEGSQPKQYF

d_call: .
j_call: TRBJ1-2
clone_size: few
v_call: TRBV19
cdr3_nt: TGTGCCAGTAGTAGCGGGGGCGCAGGCTATGGCTACACCTTC
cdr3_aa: CASSSGGAGYGYTF

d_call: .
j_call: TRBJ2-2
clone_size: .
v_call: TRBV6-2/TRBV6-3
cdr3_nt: TGTGCCAGCAGTACTTCCAGGACAGCCACCGGGGAGCTGTTTTTT
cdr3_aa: CASSTSRTATGELFF

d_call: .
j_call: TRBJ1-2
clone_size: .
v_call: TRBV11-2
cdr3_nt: TGTGCCAGCAGCTTGTTGCTCCGGGGCTATGGCTACACCTTC
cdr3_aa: CASSLLLRGYGYTF

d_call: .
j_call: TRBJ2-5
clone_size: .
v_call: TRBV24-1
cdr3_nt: TGTGCCACCAGTGACGAGACCAGGGATACCCAAGAGACCCAGTACTTC
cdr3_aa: CATSDETRDTQETQYF

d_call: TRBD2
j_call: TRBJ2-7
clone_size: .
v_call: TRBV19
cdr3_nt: TGTGCCAGTAGTACCCGACTAGCGGGAGCCTACGAGCAGTACTTC
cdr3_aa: CASSTRLAGAYEQYF

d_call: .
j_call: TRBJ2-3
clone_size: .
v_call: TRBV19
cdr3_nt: TGTGCCAGTAGTATAGGCCGAATGGCGGGTACGCAGTATTTT
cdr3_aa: CASSIGRMAGTQYF

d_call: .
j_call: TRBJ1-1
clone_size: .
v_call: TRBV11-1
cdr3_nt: TGTGCCAGCAGCTTGCGCAGGGCCAACACTGAAGCTTTCTTT
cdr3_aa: CASSLRRANTEAFF

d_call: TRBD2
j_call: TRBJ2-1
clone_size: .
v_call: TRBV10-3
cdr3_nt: TGTGCCATCGCCGGGACTAGCGGGATTAACAATGAGCAGTTCTTC
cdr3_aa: CAIAGTSGINNEQFF

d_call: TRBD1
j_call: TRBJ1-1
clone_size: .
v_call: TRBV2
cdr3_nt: TGTGCCAGCAGGGGGAGGCAGGGGGCAGCTGAAGCTTTCTTT
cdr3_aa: CASRGRQGAAEAFF

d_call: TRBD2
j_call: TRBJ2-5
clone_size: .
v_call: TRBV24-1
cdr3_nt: TGTGCCACCAGTGTAGGCGGGAGCGGGGAGACCCAGTACTTC
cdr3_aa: CATSVGGSGETQYF

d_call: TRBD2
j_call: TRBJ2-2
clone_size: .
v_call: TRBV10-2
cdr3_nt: TGCGCCAGCAGTGTCCCCGGCGGGGGGCCCGGCGGGGAGCTGTTTTTT
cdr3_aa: CASSVPGGGPGGELFF

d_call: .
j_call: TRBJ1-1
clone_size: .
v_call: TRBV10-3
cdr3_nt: TGTGCCATCAGTGATCCGGGACACAGGAGTGACACTGAAGCTTTCTTT
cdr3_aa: CAISDPGHRSDTEAFF

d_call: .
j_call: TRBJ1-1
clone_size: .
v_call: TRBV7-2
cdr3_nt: TGTGCCAGCAGTTTCTCGGGGACTGAAGCTTTCTTT
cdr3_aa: CASSFSGTEAFF

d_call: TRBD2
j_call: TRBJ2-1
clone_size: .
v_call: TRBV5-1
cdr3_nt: TGCGCCAGCAGACTAGGCGGGAGGACTAGCTTCTACAATGAGCAGTTCTTC
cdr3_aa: CASRLGGRTSFYNEQFF

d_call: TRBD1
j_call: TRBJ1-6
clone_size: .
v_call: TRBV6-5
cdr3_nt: TGTGCCAGCAGTTACATAGGGACAGGGGACTCACCCCTCCACTTT
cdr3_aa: CASSYIGTGDSPLHF

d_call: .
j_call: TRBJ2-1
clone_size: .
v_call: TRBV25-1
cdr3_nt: TGTGCCAGCAGTGAAAGGAGACAGGACTACAATGAGCAGTTCTTC
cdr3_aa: CASSERRQDYNEQFF

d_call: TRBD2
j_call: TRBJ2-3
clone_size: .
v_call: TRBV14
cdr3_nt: TGTGCCAGCAGCCAATTCCTAGGGACTAGCGGGACGAATACGCAGTATTTT
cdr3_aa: CASSQFLGTSGTNTQYF

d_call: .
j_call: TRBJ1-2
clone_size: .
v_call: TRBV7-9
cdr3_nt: TGTGCCAGCAGCTTACCCCAGGGCAGTAGCTATGGCTACACCTTC
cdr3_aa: CASSLPQGSSYGYTF

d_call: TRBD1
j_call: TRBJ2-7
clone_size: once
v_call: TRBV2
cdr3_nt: TGTGCCAGTACGGGGGACAGGGGCCCCTACGAGCAGTACTTC
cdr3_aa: CASTGDRGPYEQYF

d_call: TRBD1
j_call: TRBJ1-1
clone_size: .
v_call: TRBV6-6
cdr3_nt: TGTGCCAGCAGTGCCCGACAGGGTGGGAACACTGAAGCTTTCTTT
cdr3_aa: CASSARQGGNTEAFF

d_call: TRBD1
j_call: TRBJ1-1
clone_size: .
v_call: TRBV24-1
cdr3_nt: TGTGCCACCAGTGACTCACGTGACAGGGCTGAAGCTTTCTTT
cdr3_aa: CATSDSRDRAEAFF

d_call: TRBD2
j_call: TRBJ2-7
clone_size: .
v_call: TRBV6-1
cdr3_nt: TGTGCCAGCAGTGAAGGAGGACTAGGAACGGGGTCTCGGGAGCAGTACTTC
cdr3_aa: CASSEGGLGTGSREQYF

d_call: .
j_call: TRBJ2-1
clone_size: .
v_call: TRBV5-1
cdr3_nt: TGCGCCAGCGGTGGAATGACAGGCACCTATGAGCAGTTCTTC
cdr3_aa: CASGGMTGTYEQFF

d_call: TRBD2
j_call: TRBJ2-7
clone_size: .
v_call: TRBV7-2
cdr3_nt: TGTGCCAGCAGCTTACTGCGGGAGAATATCGCCGACCGCTACGAGCAGTACTTC
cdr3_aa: CASSLLRENIADRYEQYF

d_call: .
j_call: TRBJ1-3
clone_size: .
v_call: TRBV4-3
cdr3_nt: TGCGCCAGCAGCCAAGGACAGTCAAGTGGAAACACCATATATTTT
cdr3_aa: CASSQGQSSGNTIYF

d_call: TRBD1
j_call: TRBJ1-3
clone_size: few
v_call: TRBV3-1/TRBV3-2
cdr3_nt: TGTGCCAGCAGCCTAGAGGGCAGGACAGGCGTGACTGGAAACACCATATATTTT
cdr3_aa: CASSLEGRTGVTGNTIYF

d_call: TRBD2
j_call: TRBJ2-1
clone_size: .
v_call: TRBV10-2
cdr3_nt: TGCGCCAGCAGGGGACTAGCGGGGCCGAGCTCCTACAATGAGCAGTTCTTC
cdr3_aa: CASRGLAGPSSYNEQFF

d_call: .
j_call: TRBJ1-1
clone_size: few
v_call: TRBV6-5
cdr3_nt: TGTGCCAGCAGTTACTCTCATTACTCTGAAGCTTTCTTT
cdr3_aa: CASSYSHYSEAFF

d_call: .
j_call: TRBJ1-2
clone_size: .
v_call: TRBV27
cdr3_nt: TGTGCCAGCAGTTTTCTACAGGGAGGGGTGGGGGGTGGCTACACCTTC
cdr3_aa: CASSFLQGGVGGGYTF

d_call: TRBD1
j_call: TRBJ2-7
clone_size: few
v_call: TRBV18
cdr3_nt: TGTGCCAGCTCACGGGACAGGGGAAGCGAGCAGTACTTC
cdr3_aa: CASSRDRGSEQYF

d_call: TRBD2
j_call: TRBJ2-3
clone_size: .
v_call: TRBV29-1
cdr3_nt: TGCAGCGTTGAAAGGACTAGCTCTGATACGCAGTATTTT
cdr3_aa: CSVERTSSDTQYF

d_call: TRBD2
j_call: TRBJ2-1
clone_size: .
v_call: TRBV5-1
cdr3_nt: TGCGCCAGCAGCCGGAGACTAGCGGGAGAAAGTGAGCAGTTCTTC
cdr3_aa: CASSRRLAGESEQFF

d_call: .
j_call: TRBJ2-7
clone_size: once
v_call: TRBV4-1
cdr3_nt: TGCGCCAGCAGCCAAGTATCCGGTACCTACGAGCAGTACTTC
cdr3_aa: CASSQVSGTYEQYF

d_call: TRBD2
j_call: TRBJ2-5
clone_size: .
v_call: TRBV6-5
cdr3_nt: TGTGCCAGCAGTTATAATTCGCGGGTCGGGGGGGCCCAGTACTTC
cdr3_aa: CASSYNSRVGGAQYF

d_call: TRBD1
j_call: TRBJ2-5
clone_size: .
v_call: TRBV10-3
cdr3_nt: TGTGCCACAGGGACAGGGGAAGAGACCCAGTACTTC
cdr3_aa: CATGTGEETQYF

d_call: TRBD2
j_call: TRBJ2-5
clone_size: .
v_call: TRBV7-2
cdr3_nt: TGTGCCAGCAGCTCATCGGGGGGAGAGACCCAGTACTTC
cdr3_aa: CASSSSGGETQYF

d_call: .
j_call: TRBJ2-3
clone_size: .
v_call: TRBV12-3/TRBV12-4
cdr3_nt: TGTGCCAGCAGTCGGGGCACAGATACGCAGTATTTT
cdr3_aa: CASSRGTDTQYF